This TCR beta chain is drawn from a study of PD-L1 blockade in urothelial cancer. Looking at the study overall: Analyses were performed on blood at 3 weeks after treatment start (the second dose) and at 6 weeks. Across blood samples, T cells had a median count of approximately 140,000.

Time point reported: pretreatment peripheral blood. Pretreatment and on-treatment samples were taken, numbering 1 to 8 per patient. Clones were read by immunoSEQ multiplex PCR, and TCRdb kept only the in-frame ones, dropping some. The sample holds under 50,000 clones, 75% to 85% seen once. Germline V gene lookup returns CDR1 PRHDT and CDR2 FYEKMQ (reference sequence). This CDR3 region has 14 residues. V lost 4 bases, J lost 5 bases, and 2 bases stayed unmatched. The receptor was derived from a man between 45 and 60 years old with urothelial cancer. Sequenced material: PBMCs, taken around atezolizumab (anti-PD-L1) treatment. V gene TRBV13 combines with J gene TRBJ2-2; TRBD1 agrees at 9 bases. The CDR3 coding sequence is TGTGCCAGCAGCTGGGGACAGGGTACCGGGGAGCTGTTTTTT. This encodes CASSWGQGTGELFF.